The source of this TCR beta chain is a study of human T cells and chemical hapten exposure. Study context: Variability of per-sample TCR yields stemmed mainly from small differences in pooled library volume. Study results and limitations: Expanded TCR counts at PT1 went up together with patch test score, a positive correlation. Sensitizing with DPC caused no change in TCRs above 1 in 1000 frequency.

Time point given: patch test 3, about 24 weeks after DPC sensitization. Treatment indicated: therapeutic diphenylcyclopropenone sensitization with weekly scalp DPC. Every patch test was put on after a blood sample was taken. Germline V gene sequence: CDR1 SEHNR, CDR2 FQNEAQ (reference sequence). Trimming cost V 5 bases and J 6 bases, with 10 bases left between them. The length of the CDR3 is 13 residues. This clonotype was counted at least ten times. The antigen remains undetermined. TCRdb analysed the RACE reads with MiXCR anew, one entry per CDR3 protein. The table has roughly 89,000 distinct CDR3 sequences, around 9.9% seen once; the top ten hold around 1.1%.

The chain joins TRBV7-9 to TRBJ1-4; D remains unclear. The sequenced sample was whole blood, obtained in connection with sensitization to the hapten diphenylcyclopropenone (DPC). The source is a woman aged 30 to 39 with alopecia areata. Some clones in this sample may be carry-over from other donors' samples. CDR3 in amino acids: CASSGQTDEKLFF. DNA for the CDR3: TGTGCCAGCAGCGGTCAGACCGATGAAAAACTGTTTTTT.